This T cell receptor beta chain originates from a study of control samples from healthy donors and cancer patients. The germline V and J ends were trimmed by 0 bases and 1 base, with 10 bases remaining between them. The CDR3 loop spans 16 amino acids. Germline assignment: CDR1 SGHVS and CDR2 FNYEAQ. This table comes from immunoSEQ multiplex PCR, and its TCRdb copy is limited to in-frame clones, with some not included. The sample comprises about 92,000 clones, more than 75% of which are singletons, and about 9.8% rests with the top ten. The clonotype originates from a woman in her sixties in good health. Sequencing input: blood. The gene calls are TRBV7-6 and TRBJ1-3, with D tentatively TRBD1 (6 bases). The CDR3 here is CASSLAVQGSGNTIYF. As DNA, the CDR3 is TGTGCCAGCAGCTTAGCGGTTCAGGGGTCTGGAAACACCATATATTTT. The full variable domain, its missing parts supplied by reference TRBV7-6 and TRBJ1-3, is GAGVSQSPRYKVTKRGQDVALRCDPISGHVSLYWYRQALGQGPEFLTYFNYEAQQDKSGLPNDRFSAERPEGSISTLTIQRTEQRDSAMYRCASSLAVQGSGNTIYFGEGSWLTVV.